These T cell receptor beta chains were read from a single sample in a study of identical twins. From the 5' RACE reads, TCRdb called clonotypes with MiXCR, one entry per CDR3 protein. The sample yields 450,000 or so distinct CDR3 sequences, around 14% seen once. The sample was also linked to a second study, of yellow fever vaccine responses in identical twins.

The sequenced sample was CD4+ T cells sorted from blood. These receptors all come from a young woman in good health. Both conserved end residues are part of each CDR3. The D gene is left open where the match is weak. Size tells how often a clone was seen (once, few, many) or the class of an expanded clone, and some rows leave it out.

size: few
V: TRBV7-9
D: NA
J: TRBJ2-7
DNA: TGTGCCAGCAGCGTGACCGGGACAACCCACGAGCAGTACTTC
CDR3: CASSVTGTTHEQYF

size: few
V: TRBV2
D: NA
J: TRBJ1-5
DNA: TGTGCCAGCAGTGTCGAATATAGCAATCAGCCCCAGCATTTT
CDR3: CASSVEYSNQPQHF

size: NA
V: TRBV11-2
D: TRBD2
J: TRBJ2-3
DNA: TGTGCCAGCAGCTCAGGGACTAGCGGGACAACCTCCGCAGATACGCAGTATTTT
CDR3: CASSSGTSGTTSADTQYF

size: NA
V: TRBV29-1
D: NA
J: TRBJ2-7
DNA: TGCAGCATATCACAGGGCCACGAGCAGTACTTC
CDR3: CSISQGHEQYF

size: NA
V: TRBV7-9
D: NA
J: TRBJ1-1
DNA: TGTGCCAGCAGCTTAGCGGGGGCAGAGAACACTGAAGCTTTCTTT
CDR3: CASSLAGAENTEAFF

size: few
V: TRBV2
D: TRBD1
J: TRBJ1-5
DNA: TGTGCCAGCAGTCAAATTGACAGGGGCTCTCAGCCCCAGCATTTT
CDR3: CASSQIDRGSQPQHF

size: NA
V: TRBV28
D: TRBD1
J: TRBJ2-7
DNA: TGTGCCAGCAGTTTCCCGGACAGGGCCTACGAGCAGTACTTC
CDR3: CASSFPDRAYEQYF

size: few
V: TRBV6-5
D: NA
J: TRBJ2-6
DNA: TGTGCCAGCAGTTACTCGAGGCCGGGCAGCTCTGGGGCCAACGTCCTGACTTTC
CDR3: CASSYSRPGSSGANVLTF

size: NA
V: TRBV29-1
D: NA
J: TRBJ1-2
DNA: TGCAGCGTTGAGACCCAGGAGCCGACCAGGTCCTATGGCTACACCTTC
CDR3: CSVETQEPTRSYGYTF

size: few
V: TRBV20-1
D: NA
J: TRBJ2-3
DNA: TGCAGTGAGCGTGGGCCCCCCGGGCCAGATACGCAGTATTTT
CDR3: CSERGPPGPDTQYF

size: NA
V: TRBV28
D: TRBD1
J: TRBJ1-2
DNA: TGTGCCAGCTTAACAGGGGGCTTTAACTATGGCTACACCTTC
CDR3: CASLTGGFNYGYTF

size: many
V: TRBV12-3/TRBV12-4
D: NA
J: TRBJ1-5
DNA: TGTGCCAGCAGTTTGGTGGGGGGTCAGCCCCAGCATTTT
CDR3: CASSLVGGQPQHF

size: NA
V: TRBV12-3/TRBV12-4
D: NA
J: TRBJ1-2
DNA: TGTGCCAGCAGTTTCAGTTCAGGAGTGCGTGGCTACACCTTC
CDR3: CASSFSSGVRGYTF

size: few
V: TRBV5-1
D: TRBD1
J: TRBJ2-7
DNA: TGCGCCAGCAGCCCGAGTGGGGACAGGGGATCCGAGCAGTACTTC
CDR3: CASSPSGDRGSEQYF

size: NA
V: TRBV12-3/TRBV12-4
D: NA
J: TRBJ1-5
DNA: TGTGCCAGCAGTTTATGGGAGAATCAGCCCCAGCATTTT
CDR3: CASSLWENQPQHF

size: few
V: TRBV11-3
D: TRBD1
J: TRBJ2-3
DNA: TGTGCCAGCAGGGCCGGGGGCAGGGGGCGTTCAAATACGCAGTATTTT
CDR3: CASRAGGRGRSNTQYF

size: NA
V: TRBV6-5
D: NA
J: TRBJ2-1
DNA: TGTGCCAGCAGTTCGGGGACCGGCTACAATGAGCAGTTCTTC
CDR3: CASSSGTGYNEQFF

size: few
V: TRBV5-6
D: TRBD1
J: TRBJ2-7
DNA: TGTGCCAGCAGCGTACAAACCGGGACAGGGGATTACGAGCAGTACTTC
CDR3: CASSVQTGTGDYEQYF

size: many
V: TRBV28
D: TRBD2
J: TRBJ2-3
DNA: TGTGCCAGCACCCCTCCTATAGCGGGGTCTAGCACAGATACGCAGTATTTT
CDR3: CASTPPIAGSSTDTQYF

size: few
V: TRBV29-1
D: TRBD1
J: TRBJ2-7
DNA: TGCAGCGTTGATGGGACAGGGGGCTCCTACGAGCAGTACTTC
CDR3: CSVDGTGGSYEQYF

size: few
V: TRBV28
D: NA
J: TRBJ2-2
DNA: TGTGCCAGCGGGCGGGATAGCGGCTACACCGGGGAGCTGTTTTTT
CDR3: CASGRDSGYTGELFF

size: NA
V: TRBV12-3/TRBV12-4
D: NA
J: TRBJ1-4
DNA: TGTGCCAGCAGTTTAGCTCATACAGGAGAAAAACTGTTTTTT
CDR3: CASSLAHTGEKLFF

size: NA
V: TRBV3-1
D: TRBD1
J: TRBJ1-1
DNA: TGTGCCAGCAGTTTGGGTGCGGGACAGGGGTTTGGTGCTTTCTTT
CDR3: CASSLGAGQGFGAFF

size: many
V: TRBV5-1
D: NA
J: TRBJ2-1
DNA: TGTGCCAGCAGCCTCTCCAGGGGCAATGAGCAGTTCTTC
CDR3: CASSLSRGNEQFF

size: many
V: TRBV12-3/TRBV12-4
D: NA
J: TRBJ1-5
DNA: TGTGCCAGCAGTTTAGGGGGGTCCGATCAGCCCCAGCATTTT
CDR3: CASSLGGSDQPQHF

size: few
V: TRBV20-1
D: TRBD1
J: TRBJ2-7
DNA: TGCAGTGCCTTAGACAGGGTAGGCTACGAGCAGTACTTC
CDR3: CSALDRVGYEQYF

size: few
V: TRBV20-1
D: NA
J: TRBJ2-7
DNA: TGCAGTGCTAGAGATTTCGGCGGGGCCCCCTCCTACGAGCAGTACTTC
CDR3: CSARDFGGAPSYEQYF

size: once
V: TRBV5-1
D: NA
J: TRBJ1-1
DNA: TGCGCCAGCAGCAACTCACAGAGGAACACTGAAGCTTTCTTT
CDR3: CASSNSQRNTEAFF

size: NA
V: TRBV2
D: NA
J: TRBJ2-5
DNA: TGTGCCAGCGGACTCCCCGGGGTGGAGACCCAGTACTTC
CDR3: CASGLPGVETQYF

size: few
V: TRBV4-2
D: TRBD1
J: TRBJ2-1
DNA: TGTGCCAGCAGCTGGGGGACAGGGGGGACCCGTGAGCAGTTCTTC
CDR3: CASSWGTGGTREQFF

size: NA
V: TRBV7-2
D: NA
J: TRBJ2-1
DNA: TGTGCCAGCAGCCATGGGACTGGGCAGTTCTTC
CDR3: CASSHGTGQFF

size: NA
V: TRBV7-9
D: TRBD1
J: TRBJ2-1
DNA: TGTGCCAGCAGCTTAATTGGACAGGTCGTCCCGAATGAGCAGTTCTTC
CDR3: CASSLIGQVVPNEQFF